These 11 T cell receptor beta chains were all obtained from the same sample, sequenced in a study of blood T cell repertoires in COVID-19. Clones were sequenced by immunoSEQ multiplex PCR, and TCRdb holds only the in-frame ones, with some missing. Of about 180,000 clones in the sample, roughly 88% were seen once. Sequencing was carried out using PBMCs or T cells enriched from blood (not recorded which). Source of these receptors: a man aged 45-65 years who had recovered from COVID-19.

The gene calls are TRBV15 and TRBJ1-3; D remains unclear. Germline V gives CDR1 LNHNV, CDR2 YYDKDF (reference sequence). V shed 1 base and J shed 0 bases, with 13 bases lying between them. The CDR3 loop spans 17 amino acids. The CDR3 coding sequence is TGTGCCACCAGCAGAGGGGCAGCTGCCTTCTCTGGAAACACCATATATTTT. Residues: CATSRGAAAFSGNTIYF. Full variable domain (rest looked up from reference TRBV15 and TRBJ1-3): DAMVIQNPRYQVTQFGKPVTLSCSQTLNHNVMYWYQQKSSQAPKLLFHYYDKDFNNEADTPDNFQSRRPNTSFCFLDIRSPGLGDTAMYLCATSRGAAAFSGNTIYFGEGSWLTVV.

The gene calls are TRBV27 and TRBJ1-5; D is perhaps TRBD1 (6 bases). The V gene's germline CDR1 is MNHEY and CDR2 SMNVEV (reference sequence). The CDR3 is made up of 15 amino acids. V was pared by 5 bases and J by 5 bases, with 16 bases between. The CDR3 region is CASSRGVQGDQPQHF. CDR3 nucleotide sequence: TGTGCCAGCAGTAGGGGTGTACAGGGCGATCAGCCCCAGCATTTT.

V and J are TRBV4-1 and TRBJ2-2; 8 nucleotides match TRBD2. Germline V gene lookup returns CDR1 MGHRA and CDR2 YSYEKL. Germline trimming cut 0 bases from V and 3 bases from J; bases unmatched to any gene: 3. CDR3 length: 16 residues. Here the CDR3 DNA reads TGCGCCAGCAGCCAAGATCGGGGGGGGTACACCGGGGAGCTGTTTTTT. It yields the protein CASSQDRGGYTGELFF.

This clone is a singleton in its sample. The V gene is TRBV10-1, the J gene TRBJ2-1; 9 bases line up with TRBD2. The CDR3 extends over 14 amino acids. Germline CDR1 WNHNN, CDR2 SYGVQD (reference sequence). Losses at the gene ends were 8 bases for V and 7 bases for J; bases not matched to a gene: 9. The CDR3 protein is CASQKQRGENEQFF. The CDR3 region has the DNA TGCGCCAGCCAAAAACAGCGGGGGGAGAATGAGCAGTTCTTC.

The rearrangement links TRBV29-1 to TRBJ1-1; TRBD1 matches at 10 bases. The CDR3 sequence is 15 residues long. From germline, CDR1 is SQVTM and CDR2 ANQGSEA. The trim removed 4 bases at V and 0 bases at J, leaving 5 bases unmatched. The CDR3 spells CSVVGTGDMNTEAFF. CDR3 nucleotides: TGCAGCGTTGTAGGGACAGGGGACATGAACACTGAAGCTTTCTTT.

This sequence joins TRBV6-6 and TRBJ2-7; 11 bases line up with TRBD1. Germline CDR1 reads MNHNY; CDR2 reads SVGAGI (reference sequence). The CDR3 runs 16 residues. J lost 2 bases, V lost 4 bases, and 7 bases had no gene match. CDR3 sequence (DNA): TGTGCCAGCAGTTCCCGGACAGGGGGCATTCCCTACGAGCAGTACTTC. Protein: CASSSRTGGIPYEQYF.

The rearrangement links TRBV5-1 to TRBJ1-1; the D is unclear. V dropped 0 bases and J dropped 7 bases, with 13 bases sitting between them. CDR1 SGHRS and CDR2 YFSETQ come from the germline V gene. The CDR3 has 14 residues. The CDR3 here is CASSLASGNGEAFF. The CDR3 nucleotides are TGCGCCAGCAGCTTGGCCAGCGGGAACGGTGAAGCTTTCTTT.

The chain recombines TRBV5-8 with TRBJ1-6; a possible D gene is TRBD1 (6 bases). This CDR3 is 13 amino acids long. V was cut by 1 base and J by 7 bases, with 6 bases left in between. CDR1 and CDR2 from the germline V gene are SGHTS and YDEGEE. Written as DNA, the CDR3 is TGTGCCAGCAGCTTGACAGGGAATTCACCCCTCCACTTT. Its protein product is CASSLTGNSPLHF.

This rearrangement joins TRBV6-1 to TRBJ2-7; D ambiguous. V lost 2 bases and J 2 bases, leaving 10 bases between the germline ends. The CDR3 spans 14 residues. Germline assignment: CDR1 MNHNS and CDR2 SASEGT. The CDR3 DNA is TGTGCCAGCAGTGAATTGGGCAATACCTACGAGCAGTACTTC. It is translated as CASSELGNTYEQYF.

The chain carries TRBV29-1 and TRBJ2-1, with 8 bases aligning to TRBD2. V was clipped by 2 bases and J by 6 bases; unmatched bases: 6. CDR1 SQVTM and CDR2 ANQGSEA come from the germline V gene. The CDR3 is 14 residues long. DNA for the CDR3: TGCAGCGTTGAACGGGGGGGCATTAGCAATGAGCAGTTCTTC. Translation: CSVERGGISNEQFF.

The rearrangement joins TRBV2 to TRBJ2-3, with D possibly TRBD2 on 6 matching bases. The germline CDR1 and CDR2 sequences are SNHLY and FYNNEI. V lost 3 bases to trimming and J lost 2 bases, with 12 bases between them. The CDR3 runs 15 residues. In nucleotides, the CDR3 is TGTGCCAGCAGTGATGAGCGGGTTCACACAGATACGCAGTATTTT. Its protein is CASSDERVHTDTQYF. Supplemented by reference TRBV2 and TRBJ2-3, the full variable domain reads EPEVTQTPSHQVTQMGQEVILRCVPISNHLYFYWYRQILGQKVEFLVSFYNNEISEKSEIFDDQFSVERPDGSNFTLKIRSTKLEDSAMYFCASSDERVHTDTQYFGPGTRLTVL.